This T cell receptor (beta chain) derives from a study of T cell responses to AZD1222 COVID-19 vaccine. Concerning this clone itself: Its antigen is not known.

CDR3 length equals 14 residues. Between the trimmed V and J ends, which lost 7 bases and 2 bases, there was a span of 15 bases. Germline assignment: CDR1 SQVTM and CDR2 ANQGSEA. Study results and caveats: White British donors predominated, females outnumbered males, and clonal diversity was possibly underestimated. Elevations in Spike-specific TCR breadth and depth followed administration of two AZD1222 doses. A reported finding is that nearly half of spike-specific TCRs target unmutated variant regions.

This table comes from immunoSEQ multiplex PCR, and its TCRdb copy is limited to in-frame clones, with some not included. The table includes around 130,000 clones, over 90% detected once. Sequencing used peripheral blood, obtained on day 0 of AZD1222 vaccination. This chain uses TRBV29-1 with TRBJ1-3; weak D call: TRBD1 (6 bases). The TCR comes from an adult in good health. DNA for the CDR3: TGCAGCGCCCGAACAGGGCGGGCTGGAAACACCATATATTTT. This codes for CSARTGRAGNTIYF.